Below, one T cell receptor (beta chain) is given with its context. Its antigen is still unknown. CDR1 and CDR2 (germline): SGHNT, YYREEE (reference sequence). The CDR3 length is 14 residues. Trimming shortened V by 0 bases and J by 5 bases, and 11 bases separated the two germline ends. This sample stems from a study of OX40 agonist ivuxolimab in advanced cancers. Study information: The dose of intravenous ivuxolimab that patients received every 2 weeks ranged from 0.01 to 10 mg/kg. Earlier anti-PD-1, anti-PD-L1 or anti-CTLA-4 therapy was permitted; about 39% had received some. Study-wide results and caveats: Relative to CD4+ cells, CD8+ T cells on average had more expanded clones. Some of the lowest clonal expansion was seen in partial responders at 0.1-3.0 mg/kg.

Sequenced by immunoSEQ multiplex PCR; TCRdb stores in-frame clones only, minus some. The sample has around 60,000 clones, approximately 90% seen once. The TCR originated in an adult with an advanced solid tumor such as melanoma, head and neck, liver or kidney cancer. The specimen comprised CD4+ or CD8+ T cells sorted from blood, sampled in a trial of the OX40 agonist ivuxolimab. The rearrangement links TRBV5-4 to TRBJ2-5, with a tentative D call TRBD2 (6 bases). This chain's CDR3 is CASSLAGSGETQYF. The CDR3 DNA follows: TGTGCCAGCAGCTTGGCCGGAAGCGGGGAGACCCAGTACTTC.